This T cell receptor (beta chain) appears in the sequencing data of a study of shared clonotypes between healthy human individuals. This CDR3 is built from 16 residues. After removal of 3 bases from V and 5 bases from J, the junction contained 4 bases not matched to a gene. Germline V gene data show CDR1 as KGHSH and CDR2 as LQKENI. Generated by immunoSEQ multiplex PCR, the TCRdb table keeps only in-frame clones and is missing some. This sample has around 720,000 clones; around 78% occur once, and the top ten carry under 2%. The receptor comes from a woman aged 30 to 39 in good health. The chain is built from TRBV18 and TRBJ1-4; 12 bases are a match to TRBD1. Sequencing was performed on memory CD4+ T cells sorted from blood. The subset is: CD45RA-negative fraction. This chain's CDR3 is CASSPGTGGKNEKLFF. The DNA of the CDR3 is TGTGCCAGCTCACCCGGGACAGGGGGCAAGAATGAAAAACTGTTTTTT.